The 17 T cell receptor beta chains listed next were all sequenced from one sample in a study of shared clonotypes between healthy human individuals. Method: immunoSEQ multiplex PCR; TCRdb's copy keeps in-frame clones and lacks some. The sample consists of roughly 2.2 million clones, just under 95% of them appearing once. Sequences were obtained from naive CD4+ T cells from PBMCs. The subset is: CD45RA+ positively selected. The receptors were gathered from a man between 18 and 29 years old in good health. Some clones in this sample may be carry-over from other donors' samples.

The chain carries TRBV5-4 and TRBJ1-5; 7 bases are a match to TRBD1. CDR1 is SGHNT and CDR2 is YYREEE in the germline V gene (reference sequence). The V segment lost 2 bases and the J segment 4 bases; nucleotides outside the gene matches: 3. This CDR3 contains 14 residues. DNA for the CDR3: TGTGCCAGCAGCTTCGGGACAGCAAATCAGCCCCAGCATTTT. Protein sequence: CASSFGTANQPQHF.

The CDR3 loop reads CASRPRTSGRGNEQFF. The CDR3 coding sequence is TGTGCCAGCAGGCCGCGGACTAGCGGGAGGGGCAATGAGCAGTTCTTC. The chain carries TRBV28 and TRBJ2-1; 15 bases are shared with TRBD2. V lost 6 bases and J lost 6; bases outside the gene matches: 6. In germline, CDR1 is MDHEN, CDR2 SYDVKM. The CDR3 covers 16 residues.

V usage is TRBV6-5 and J usage is TRBJ1-2, with D unclear. Between the trimmed V and J ends, which lost 2 bases and 0 bases, there was a span of 13 bases. This CDR3 is 16 amino acids long. Germline V lookup: CDR1 MNHEY, CDR2 SVGAGI. CDR3 bases: TGTGCCAGCAGTTACAGGGCGATGATGGCTAACTATGGCTACACCTTC. Protein product: CASSYRAMMANYGYTF.

The chain combines TRBV18 with TRBJ2-7; 7 bases are shared with TRBD2. The CDR3 covers 15 residues. Trimming at V came to 3 bases and at J to 4 bases, leaving 9 bases not matched to a gene. CDR1 KGHSH and CDR2 LQKENI come from the germline V gene. The CDR3 is CASSPVAGGSYEQYF. The CDR3 DNA sequence: TGTGCCAGCTCACCGGTGGCTGGCGGGAGTTACGAGCAGTACTTC. Variable domain in full (rest from reference TRBV18 and TRBJ2-7): NAGVMQNPRHLVRRRGQEARLRCSPMKGHSHVYWYRQLPEEGLKFMVYLQKENIIDESGMPKERFSAEFPKEGPSILRIQQVVRGDSAAYFCASSPVAGGSYEQYFGPGTRLTVT.

This clone was found a few times. The V call is TRBV2, the J call TRBJ1-5; 7 nucleotides line up with TRBD1. Germline V lookup: CDR1 SNHLY, CDR2 FYNNEI. The CDR3 has 13 amino acids. With V trimmed by 8 bases and J by 4 bases, 5 bases remained unmatched. This CDR3 reads CASDREANQPQHF. For the CDR3, the DNA is TGTGCCAGCGACAGGGAGGCTAATCAGCCCCAGCATTTT.

As to this clone: Other DNA sequences within the sample encode an identical CDR3. The CDR3 DNA reads as TGTGCCACCAGCAGAGATCTAGCGGGATACAATGAGCAGTTCTTC. Its translation: CATSRDLAGYNEQFF. The chain joins TRBV15 to TRBJ2-1, with TRBD2 matching over 9 bases. Germline trimming cut 0 bases from V and 4 bases from J; bases unmatched to any gene: 1. Germline CDR1 reads LNHNV; CDR2 reads YYDKDF (reference sequence). The CDR3 covers 15 residues.

Comment on this clone: At the DNA level, this CDR3 is encoded by other sequences in the same sample as well. The J gene is TRBJ2-7, the V gene TRBV5-1; no clear D gene. This CDR3 has 14 residues. Germline V lookup: CDR1 SGHRS, CDR2 YFSETQ. The germline V and J ends were trimmed by 2 bases and 3 bases, with 12 bases remaining between them. Written as DNA, the CDR3 is TGCGCCAGCAGCTTAGAGTCAGGTAACTACGAGCAGTACTTC. The encoded protein is CASSLESGNYEQYF.

V usage is TRBV15 and J usage is TRBJ2-1; 9 positions agree with TRBD1. The CDR3 extends over 17 amino acids. The V gene end was trimmed by 2 bases and the J gene end by 5 bases; junction bases not matched to a gene: 10. CDR1 LNHNV and CDR2 YYDKDF come from the germline V gene (reference sequence). The CDR3 sequence is CATSRPTLGQGDNEQFF. DNA for the CDR3: TGTGCCACCAGCAGACCTACCTTGGGACAGGGAGACAATGAGCAGTTCTTC.

This rearrangement joins TRBV7-9 to TRBJ2-3, with 8 bases matching TRBD2. CDR1 SEHNR and CDR2 FQNEAQ come from the germline V gene (reference sequence). CDR3 length: 14 residues. Trimming took 7 bases from V and 3 from J; bases not matched to a gene: 6. For the CDR3, the DNA is TGTGCCAGCAAACGGGAGGGCGCGACAGATACGCAGTATTTT. Its translation: CASKREGATDTQYF.

The chain couples TRBV28 to TRBJ2-7; 7 bases line up with TRBD2. V lost 6 bases, J lost 3 bases, and 5 bases stayed unmatched. The CDR3 spans 13 residues. CDR1 and CDR2 (germline): MDHEN, SYDVKM. The CDR3 region is CASSLTSDYEQYF. The CDR3 coding sequence is TGTGCCAGCAGCCTCACTAGCGACTACGAGCAGTACTTC.

Points on this clone: This same CDR3 is encoded by further DNA sequences in the sample. The CDR3 loop is CASSLAGRVYEQYF. The CDR3 region has the DNA TGTGCCAGCAGCTTAGCCGGCAGGGTCTACGAGCAGTACTTC. V gene TRBV7-6 combines with J gene TRBJ2-7; a weak D match, TRBD1 (5 bases). The length of the CDR3 is 14 residues. Germline V CDR1 and CDR2: SGHVS, FNYEAQ. V dropped 0 bases and J dropped 3 bases, with 9 bases sitting between them.

The chain uses TRBV30 and TRBJ2-5; TRBD2 agrees at 11 bases. This CDR3 spans 15 amino acids. V shed 0 bases and J 4 bases; nucleotides not matched to a gene: 4. CDR1 is GTSNPN and CDR2 is SVGIG in the germline V gene (reference sequence). The DNA of the CDR3 is TGTGCCTGGAGTGTACTAGCGGGAGCGGGAGAGACCCAGTACTTC. Residues: CAWSVLAGAGETQYF.

The chain links TRBV28 to TRBJ2-7, with D hard to call. There are 14 residues in the CDR3. Germline V gene lookup returns CDR1 MDHEN and CDR2 SYDVKM. Trimming stripped 8 bases from V and 0 bases from J, with 14 bases between. The CDR3 sequence: CASVGELLSYEQYF. CDR3 DNA sequence: TGTGCCAGCGTTGGTGAGCTTCTCTCCTACGAGCAGTACTTC. The full variable domain, its missing parts supplied by reference TRBV28 and TRBJ2-7, is DVKVTQSSRYLVKRTGEKVFLECVQDMDHENMFWYRQDPGLGLRLIYFSYDVKMKEKGDIPEGYSVSREKKERFSLILESASTNQTSMYLCASVGELLSYEQYFGPGTRLTVT.

With regard to this clone: Other DNA sequences within the sample encode an identical CDR3. The V and J genes are TRBV19 and TRBJ1-5; a possible D gene is TRBD1 (6 bases). V dropped 3 bases and J dropped 2 bases, with 11 bases sitting between them. This CDR3 contains 15 residues. CDR1 and CDR2 from the germline V gene are LNHDA and SQIVND (reference sequence). CDR3 nucleotides: TGTGCCAGTAGTATTCAGGGGAGAGGCAATCAGCCCCAGCATTTT. It is translated as CASSIQGRGNQPQHF.

The rearrangement uses TRBV6-5 and TRBJ1-1; possibly TRBD1 for D (5 bases). Trimming took off 6 bases at V and 5 bases at J, with 16 bases between the two ends. CDR1 MNHEY and CDR2 SVGAGI come from the germline V gene. The CDR3 contains 14 residues. CDR3 sequence: CASSRFPGETEAFF. The CDR3 DNA is TGTGCCAGCAGCCGATTCCCGGGGGAGACTGAAGCTTTCTTT.

DNA for the CDR3: TGCGCCAGCAGCCCACGTGGCACAGATACGCAGTATTTT. Protein product: CASSPRGTDTQYF. The V and J genes are TRBV10-1 and TRBJ2-3; D gene uncertain. Germline assignment: CDR1 WNHNN and CDR2 SYGVQD (reference sequence). V was clipped by 6 bases and J by 1 base, with 8 bases between them. This CDR3 comprises 13 residues.

This clone is a singleton in its sample. The rearrangement joins TRBV5-4 to TRBJ1-1; 9 bases are a match to TRBD1. CDR3 length: 13 residues. Unmatched junction bases numbered 8, after V lost 3 bases and J lost 11 bases. CDR1 and CDR2 (germline): SGHNT, YYREEE (reference sequence). The chain's CDR3 is CASSSGTGMFAFF. The CDR3 region has the DNA TGTGCCAGCAGCTCGGGGACAGGGATGTTCGCTTTCTTT.